The rows below give T cell receptor beta chains drawn from one sample of a study of brain T cells in children with intractable seizures. Method: immunoSEQ multiplex PCR; TCRdb's copy keeps in-frame clones and lacks some. The sample records 70,000 to 90,000 clones, about 92% being singletons. The sample in question was peripheral blood, obtained at surgery. Receptors were obtained from a boy in the first two years of life with tuberous sclerosis and intractable seizures. The CDR3 runs from the conserved cysteine through the conserved F or W. A D gene is named only where the DNA matches it firmly. Size is omitted from some rows. Given values are once, few, many or a class for expanded clones.

size	V	D	J	DNA	CDR3
NA	TRBV27	NA	TRBJ1-5	TGTGCCAGCAGTCCCACTTATTATAGCAATCAGCCCCAGCATTTT	CASSPTYYSNQPQHF
NA	TRBV2	TRBD1	TRBJ1-5	TGTGCCAGCGGGAGCGGCAGGGGGGGCAATCAGCCCCAGCATTTT	CASGSGRGGNQPQHF
NA	TRBV21-1	NA	TRBJ1-1	TGTGCCAGCAGCGCTCGGGACAGGGGGTGGAACACTGAAGCTTTCTTT	CASSARDRGWNTEAFF
NA	TRBV19	NA	TRBJ2-1	TGTGCCAGTAGTATAGGGGTCGGTAGTTTCAATGAGCAGTTCTTC	CASSIGVGSFNEQFF
NA	TRBV10-2	TRBD2	TRBJ2-1	TGCGCCAGCATAACTAGCGGTCTTGGGGAGCAGTTCTTC	CASITSGLGEQFF
NA	TRBV7-6	NA	TRBJ2-1	TGTGCCAGCAGCTTAGCGGGGGGGCAGGATGAGCAGTTCTTC	CASSLAGGQDEQFF
NA	TRBV6-5	NA	TRBJ1-6	TGTGCCAGCAGTTACAGTGATCGTTATAATTCACCCCTCCACTTT	CASSYSDRYNSPLHF
NA	TRBV2	TRBD1	TRBJ1-6	TGTGCCAGCAGTGAAAACCCGGGACAGGGTGGTTCACCCCTCCACTTT	CASSENPGQGGSPLHF
NA	TRBV6-5	NA	TRBJ2-5	TGTGCCAGCATTCGACTGAGCAACTTCCAAGAGACCCAGTACTTC	CASIRLSNFQETQYF
NA	TRBV7-6	TRBD2	TRBJ2-1	TGTGCCAGCAGCCACACTAGCGGGATCTCCTACAATGAGCAGTTCTTC	CASSHTSGISYNEQFF
NA	TRBV7-8	NA	TRBJ2-5	TGTGCCAGCAGCTCGGACAGGCGACGGGGGGAGACCCAGTACTTC	CASSSDRRRGETQYF
NA	TRBV12-3/TRBV12-4	NA	TRBJ2-7	TGTGCCAGCAGTTTATACCAAAGCTACGAGCAGTACTTC	CASSLYQSYEQYF
once	TRBV5-4	NA	TRBJ2-2	TGTGCCAGCAGCGTCGGAGGGAGTGGCCTAAGGGGCGGGGAGCTGTTTTTT	CASSVGGSGLRGGELFF
NA	TRBV24-1	NA	TRBJ2-7	TGTGCCACCAGTGATGGGCCGGGACAACCGTACGAGCAGTACTTC	CATSDGPGQPYEQYF
NA	TRBV15	TRBD1	TRBJ2-3	TGTGCCACCAGCAGAGGTGGGACAGGGGGATACACAGATACGCAGTATTTT	CATSRGGTGGYTDTQYF
NA	TRBV7-2	NA	TRBJ2-1	TGTGCCAGCAGCTCATGGCAGCGGCAGTTCTATGAGCAGTTCTTC	CASSSWQRQFYEQFF
NA	TRBV5-4	NA	TRBJ1-1	TGTGCCAGCAGCTTGGATGCGGGCAGATTGAACACTGAAGCTTTCTTT	CASSLDAGRLNTEAFF
NA	TRBV6-5	NA	TRBJ1-3	TGTGCCAGTAGTAGTTCAGACTCTGGAAACACCATATATTTT	CASSSSDSGNTIYF
NA	TRBV6-5	TRBD1	TRBJ1-3	TGTGCCAGCAGGGTCGACAGGGGCCCTGGAAACACCATATATTTT	CASRVDRGPGNTIYF
NA	TRBV5-1	TRBD2	TRBJ2-2	TGCGCCAGCAGCTTGAGTGGGCGGGAGGGAAGAAACACCGGGGAGCTGTTTTTT	CASSLSGREGRNTGELFF
few	TRBV7-9	NA	TRBJ1-3	TGTGCCAGCAGCTTCGGAACCTCTGGAAACACCATATATTTT	CASSFGTSGNTIYF
NA	TRBV9	NA	TRBJ1-2	TGTGCCAGCCTTTCATCAAGGGGCTACACCTTC	CASLSSRGYTF
NA	TRBV7-9	TRBD1	TRBJ2-7	TGTGCCAGCAGCTTGACAGGGGGCTACGAGCAGTACTTC	CASSLTGGYEQYF
once	TRBV7-9	NA	TRBJ1-1	TGTGCCAGCAGCCATAATCGCGGGACACCGAACACTGAAGCTTTCTTT	CASSHNRGTPNTEAFF
NA	TRBV9	TRBD2	TRBJ2-3	TGTGCCAGCAGCGCAGCGGGAGGCTCAGCAGATACGCAGTATTTT	CASSAAGGSADTQYF
NA	TRBV5-4	NA	TRBJ1-2	TGTGCCTTTCTCACACCGGGACGCTCAAACTATGGCTACACCTTC	CAFLTPGRSNYGYTF
NA	TRBV27	TRBD1	TRBJ1-1	TGTGCCAGCAGTTTAAAAGGAACAGGGGGACACACTGAAGCTTTCTTT	CASSLKGTGGHTEAFF
NA	TRBV4-2	TRBD2	TRBJ2-3	TGTGCCAGCAGCCCATTAGCGGGAGAAACAGATACGCAGTATTTT	CASSPLAGETDTQYF
NA	TRBV5-6	NA	TRBJ2-3	TGTGCCAGCAGCTTGTCGTCGGGGGGCGCAGATACGCAGTATTTT	CASSLSSGGADTQYF
NA	TRBV6-5	NA	TRBJ2-6	TGTGCCAGCAGAACCACCGGGGCTGGGGCCAACGTCCTGACTTTC	CASRTTGAGANVLTF
NA	TRBV2	TRBD1	TRBJ2-3	TGTACCCTTGCGCAGGGACAGGGGGCAGATACGCAGTATTTT	CTLAQGQGADTQYF
NA	TRBV24-1	NA	TRBJ1-3	TGTGCCACCAGTCCGGGACAAGTATCGAACACCATATATTTT	CATSPGQVSNTIYF
NA	TRBV7-2	TRBD2	TRBJ2-3	TGTGCCAGCAGCTTTTCTAGCGGGTCTAGCACAGATACGCAGTATTTT	CASSFSSGSSTDTQYF
NA	TRBV30	NA	TRBJ1-5	TGTGCCTGGAGTGGGGTCGGCTTGAATCAGCCCCAGCATTTT	CAWSGVGLNQPQHF
NA	TRBV6-5	TRBD2	TRBJ2-2	TGTGCCAGCAGTTTTCTGCGGGGGTCGGGCACCGGGGAGCTGTTTTTT	CASSFLRGSGTGELFF
once	TRBV3-1/TRBV3-2	NA	TRBJ1-2	TGTGCCAGCAGCCAAGTAGGGCAGGCTGGTGGCTACACCTTC	CASSQVGQAGGYTF
NA	TRBV11-2	TRBD1	TRBJ2-1	TGTGCCAGCAGCTTATCGGGGCCAGGGGGCGATTATGAGCAGTTCTTC	CASSLSGPGGDYEQFF
NA	TRBV7-3	TRBD2	TRBJ2-3	TGTGCCAGCAGCTTAAAGATGAGGTCTAGCGGCGGGGATACGCAGTATTTT	CASSLKMRSSGGDTQYF
NA	TRBV6-6	NA	TRBJ1-1	TGTGCCAGCAGTTATGTTCAGGGGACCAATGAAGCTTTCTTT	CASSYVQGTNEAFF
NA	TRBV28	TRBD2	TRBJ2-4	TGTGCCAGCAGTTCCCTAGCGGGAGCCAAAAACATTCAGTACTTC	CASSSLAGAKNIQYF
NA	TRBV14	NA	TRBJ1-1	TGTGCCAGCAGCCATGGCCAGTCGAGATGGCCCACTGAAGCTTTCTTT	CASSHGQSRWPTEAFF
NA	TRBV7-3	NA	TRBJ2-2	TGTGCCAGCAGCTTGGTGCGCACCGGGGAGCTGTTTTTT	CASSLVRTGELFF
NA	TRBV3-1/TRBV3-2	TRBD1	TRBJ1-1	TGTGCCAGCAGCCGCCACAGGGGGCAGAACACTGAAGCTTTCTTT	CASSRHRGQNTEAFF
NA	TRBV7-3	NA	TRBJ2-7	TGTGCCAGCAGCTTCGACTTAGGTCCCTACGAGCAGTACTTC	CASSFDLGPYEQYF
NA	TRBV18	TRBD2	TRBJ2-1	TGTGCCAGCTCACCCGGGACTAGCGGATACAATGAGCAGTTCTTC	CASSPGTSGYNEQFF
NA	TRBV6-1	NA	TRBJ1-3	TGTGCCAGCAGTGAAGTGGTAGACACCATATATTTT	CASSEVVDTIYF
NA	TRBV5-4	NA	TRBJ1-3	TGTGCCAGCAGCTTGGACAAGCGGGGAAACACCATATATTTT	CASSLDKRGNTIYF
NA	TRBV3-1/TRBV3-2	NA	TRBJ1-4	TGTGCCAGCAGCCAAGACGGGGAAAAACTGTTTTTT	CASSQDGEKLFF
NA	TRBV29-1	NA	TRBJ1-1	TGCAGCGTTGCGGGGTCGGTTGGGAACACTGAAGCTTTCTTT	CSVAGSVGNTEAFF
NA	TRBV7-6	NA	TRBJ2-3	TGTGCCAGCAGCTACCTCACTGGGACGAGCACAGATACGCAGTATTTT	CASSYLTGTSTDTQYF
once	TRBV30	TRBD2	TRBJ2-3	TGTGCCTGGAGTGTTGATTTTGCGGGGGGGCGTGCAGATACGCAGTATTTT	CAWSVDFAGGRADTQYF
NA	TRBV29-1	NA	TRBJ2-6	TGCAGCGTAGGAACAGCAGGTCACTCTGGGGCCAACGTCCTGACTTTC	CSVGTAGHSGANVLTF
NA	TRBV19	NA	TRBJ1-1	TGTGCCAGTAGGGGCATTGGTGTCGTGGGAACTGAAGCTTTCTTT	CASRGIGVVGTEAFF
NA	TRBV30	TRBD1	TRBJ2-7	TGTGCCTGGAGTGTACCGGGACAGGTCGTCTACGAGCAGTACTTC	CAWSVPGQVVYEQYF
NA	TRBV9	TRBD1	TRBJ2-1	TGTGCCAGCAGCGTAGTAGGGACAGTGATAGATGAGCAGTTCTTC	CASSVVGTVIDEQFF
NA	TRBV15	TRBD1	TRBJ2-1	TGTGCCACCAGCAGAGGGGACAGGGATGAGCAGTTCTTC	CATSRGDRDEQFF
once	TRBV9	NA	TRBJ2-3	TGTGCCAGCAGCGTAGCCTCCTTAACGGTAGATACGCAGTATTTT	CASSVASLTVDTQYF
once	TRBV27	NA	TRBJ1-2	TGTGCCAGCAGCCCGGCCCTGACAGGTTCAAACTATGGCTACACCTTC	CASSPALTGSNYGYTF
NA	TRBV2	NA	TRBJ1-6	TGTGCCAGCAGTGAAGCCGGGGGGGGAAATTCACCCCTCCACTTT	CASSEAGGGNSPLHF